This T cell receptor beta chain was retrieved from a study of beta chain features in type 1 diabetes. Every isolated RNA sample was fully reverse transcribed, so sequencing captured expressed TCRB transcripts. Assay: immunoSEQ multiplex PCR; the TCRdb copy retains only in-frame clones and omits some. This sample has about 350,000 clones, with 20% found just once. The CDR3 is 14 amino acids. CDR1 MNHEY and CDR2 SVGAGI come from the germline V gene. Between the trimmed V and J ends, which lost 5 bases and 4 bases, there was a span of 14 bases. Sequencing was done on a sample of naive CD4+ T cells from blood. This sequence was found in a woman aged 18 to 35 in good health. The chain uses TRBV6-5 and TRBJ1-1, with D possibly matching TRBD1 (5 bases). CDR3 in DNA: TGTGCCAGCAGTGCTTTGGGGGGTGGCACTGAAGCTTTCTTT. This translates into CASSALGGGTEAFF.